The entry below describes one T cell receptor (beta chain). The data stem from a study of cytomegalovirus exposure and HLA in healthy donors. Healthy bone marrow donors made up the donor group. The PCR had 60 Vbeta and 13 Jbeta primers. Here immunoSEQ multiplex PCR was the method, and the copy in TCRdb shows in-frame clones only, minus some. Here the sample spans fewer than 120,000 clones, roughly 80% being singletons. Sequencing used PBMCs. This receptor was identified in a woman in her twenties or thirties in good health and CMV-seronegative.

CDR3 loop: CASSLAPRQGSSNQPQHF. CDR3 sequence (DNA): TGTGCCAGCAGCTTAGCGCCTAGACAGGGGTCGAGCAATCAGCCCCAGCATTTT. This sequence joins TRBV7-8 and TRBJ1-5; TRBD1 aligns across 8 bases. Germline loops: CDR1 SGHVS, CDR2 FQNEAQ. V shed 0 bases, J shed 1 base, and the junction held 8 bases outside the gene matches. The CDR3 consists of 18 residues.